There are a few counts of the clone carrying this TCR beta chain. Antigen unknown. TCRdb analysed the 5' RACE reads with MiXCR anew, one entry per CDR3 protein. The table has about 490,000 distinct CDR3 sequences, approximately 16% seen once. This sample was taken from a study of identical twins. The CDR3 consists of 14 residues. From germline, CDR1 is SEHNR and CDR2 FQNEAQ (reference sequence). The V end was cut by 6 bases, the J end by 3 bases, with 11 bases between. The study, taken as a whole, reports: The abundant beta clonotypes from cord blood had fewer insertions, and memory repertoires had none of this.

The same data also contributed to another study, on yellow fever vaccine responses in identical twins.

The chain has TRBV7-9 and TRBJ2-2; D unclear. The origin of this receptor is a woman aged 18-29 years in good health. Material: CD4+ T cells sorted from blood. Here the CDR3 reads CASRPRLDTGELFF. The CDR3, as DNA: TGTGCCAGCAGGCCCAGACTGGACACCGGGGAGCTGTTTTTT.